This T cell receptor beta chain comes out of a study of OX40 agonist ivuxolimab in advanced cancers. The count of this clone is one. Its antigen is unidentified. The assay was immunoSEQ multiplex PCR, and TCRdb's table has in-frame clones only and misses some. In the table there are around 15,000 clones, around 90% of which are singletons. Study conclusions and caveats: Certain nonresponders additionally had low normalized T-cell clonal expansion.

J gave up 1 base and V 3 bases, and 6 bases lay outside the gene matches. The CDR3 loop spans 15 amino acids. From germline, CDR1 is SGDLS and CDR2 YYNGEE. The rearrangement uses TRBV9 and TRBJ2-5; TRBD2 aligns across 7 bases. The clonotype was recovered from an adult with an advanced solid tumor such as melanoma, head and neck, liver or kidney cancer. Material: CD4+ or CD8+ T cells sorted from blood, obtained in a trial of the OX40 agonist ivuxolimab. DNA for the CDR3: TGTGCCAGCAGCGCCCGGCCTAGCGGCCAAGAGACCCAGTACTTC. This gives the protein CASSARPSGQETQYF.